One sample yielded the 19 T cell receptor beta chains listed below, sequenced in a study of T cell responses to AZD1222 COVID-19 vaccine. Profiling relied on immunoSEQ multiplex PCR, and the TCRdb table lists in-frame clones only, not all of them. The table lists 150,000 to 200,000 clones, about 88% of them singletons. The source was peripheral blood, collected on day 0 of AZD1222 vaccination. The source of these receptors is an adult in good health.

The chain carries TRBV19 and TRBJ2-5; 11 bases line up with TRBD2. This CDR3 is built from 15 residues. CDR1 is LNHDA, CDR2 SQIVND, per germline (reference sequence). J was trimmed by 5 bases and V by 5 bases; bases with no gene match: 7. In DNA, the CDR3 is TGTGCCAGTAGTGCCACTAGCGGGAGTCGGGAGACCCAGTACTTC. Translation: CASSATSGSRETQYF.

The chain recombines TRBV29-1 with TRBJ2-7, with 8 bases lining up with TRBD1. Germline V gene data show CDR1 as SQVTM and CDR2 as ANQGSEA. V shed 8 bases and J 3 bases; nucleotides not matched to a gene: 6. The CDR3 has 12 amino acids. CDR3 coding DNA: TGCAGCTTCTTTGACAGGGGCTACGAGCAGTACTTC. Translation gives CSFFDRGYEQYF.

The rearrangement uses TRBV6-5 and TRBJ1-2; D is unclear. Germline-derived CDR1 and CDR2 are MNHEY and SVGAGI. The CDR3 runs to 12 residues. Trimming cost V 6 bases and J 7 bases, with 12 bases left between them. The CDR3 region is CASRYQYGGYTF. DNA for the CDR3: TGTGCCAGCAGGTACCAGTATGGTGGCTACACCTTC.

CDR3: CASSYSHDEKLFF. For the CDR3, the DNA is TGTGCCAGCAGTTACTCCCACGATGAAAAACTGTTTTTT. The chain combines TRBV6-2 or TRBV6-3 with TRBJ1-4; the D is unclear. The CDR3 contains 13 residues. V gave up 0 bases and J gave up 6 bases, with 5 bases separating them. Germline CDR1 reads MNHEY; CDR2 reads SVGEGT.

The chain employs TRBV7-2 and TRBJ2-3; D is unclear. CDR1 SGHTA and CDR2 FQGNSA come from the germline V gene. The CDR3 runs 14 residues. Trimming stripped 11 bases from V and 0 bases from J, with 15 bases between. The CDR3 spells CASKPQQSTDTQYF. The CDR3 nucleotides read TGTGCCTCCAAGCCTCAACAGAGCACAGATACGCAGTATTTT.

V gene TRBV5-1 combines with J gene TRBJ1-2; 9 positions agree with TRBD1. Unmatched junction bases numbered 6, after V lost 1 base and J lost 8 bases. Germline V gene sequence: CDR1 SGHRS, CDR2 YFSETQ. The CDR3 loop spans 14 amino acids. CDR3 sequence (DNA): TGCGCCAGCAGCTTGAAGACAGGGGGTTACGGCTACACCTTC. Its translation is CASSLKTGGYGYTF.

DNA for the CDR3: TGTGCCTGGAGTGTACCGGACGGTGGGTTCCTCTCCTACGAGCAGTACTTC. Translation: CAWSVPDGGFLSYEQYF. This chain uses TRBV30 with TRBJ2-7; D is unresolved. CDR3 length equals 17 residues. V lost 0 bases to trimming and J lost 0 bases, with 18 bases between them. CDR1 and CDR2 from the germline V gene are GTSNPN and SVGIG (reference sequence). The full variable domain, in which reference TRBV30 and TRBJ2-7 provide the parts outside the CDR3, is SQTIHQWPATLVQPVGSPLSLECTVEGTSNPNLYWYRQAAGRGLQLLFYSVGIGQISSEVPQNLSASRPQDRQFILSSKKLLLSDSGFYLCAWSVPDGGFLSYEQYFGPGTRLTVT.

This clone was observed once. The J gene is TRBJ2-3, the V gene TRBV14, with 13 bases lining up with TRBD2. The germline V gene encodes CDR1 SGHDN and CDR2 FVKESK. The ends lost 3 bases at V and 1 base at J; junction bases unmatched: 7. The CDR3 is made up of 18 amino acids. The DNA of the CDR3 is TGTGCCAGCAGCCATCGACTAGCGGGAGGACAACGCACAGATACGCAGTATTTT. It codes for CASSHRLAGGQRTDTQYF.

V is TRBV11-3 and J is TRBJ1-1; D may be TRBD1 (5 bases). Trimming pared 5 bases from V and 1 base from J, leaving 11 bases between. The CDR3 is made up of 14 amino acids. Germline values: CDR1 SGHNT, CDR2 YENEEA. The CDR3 is CASSLLGTNTEAFF. CDR3 coding DNA: TGTGCCAGCAGCCTTCTCGGGACGAACACTGAAGCTTTCTTT.

This rearrangement joins TRBV7-2 to TRBJ1-5; D gene ambiguous. Germline CDR1 and CDR2: SGHTA and FQGNSA. The CDR3 consists of 12 residues. Trimming removed 2 bases from V and 7 bases from J, with 6 bases in between. The CDR3 DNA is TGTGCCAGCAGCTTACGTGGGCAGCCCCAGCATTTT. Amino acids: CASSLRGQPQHF.

CDR3 DNA: TGTGCCAGCAGCGTAGGAGAGGGACCCATGTACTTC. Its translation: CASSVGEGPMYF. The V and J genes are TRBV9 and TRBJ2-5, with D perhaps being TRBD1 or TRBD2 (5 bases each). The CDR3 is made up of 12 amino acids. Trimming took 0 bases from V and 13 from J, leaving 13 bases between them. Germline CDR1 reads SGDLS; CDR2 reads YYNGEE. The full variable domain, its missing parts supplied by reference TRBV9 and TRBJ2-5, is DSGVTQTPKHLITATGQRVTLRCSPRSGDLSVYWYQQSLDQGLQFLIQYYNGEERAKGNILERFSAQQFPDLHSELNLSSLELGDSALYFCASSVGEGPMYFGPGTRLLVL.

V usage is TRBV27 and J usage is TRBJ1-4; possible D gene TRBD1, 5 bases. From germline, CDR1 is MNHEY and CDR2 SMNVEV (reference sequence). The V gene lost 5 bases and the J gene lost 3 bases, with 13 bases spanning the gap. The CDR3 runs 15 residues. As DNA, the CDR3 is TGTGCCAGCAGTGCCAGGGAGGTAGCTAATGAAAAACTGTTTTTT. Protein product: CASSAREVANEKLFF.

The genes are TRBV20-1 and TRBJ2-1; no clear D. V was cut by 0 bases and J by 7 bases, with 1 base left in between. CDR1 and CDR2 (germline): DFQATT, SNEGSKA (reference sequence). The CDR3 runs 10 residues. CDR3 sequence: CSARENEQFF. CDR3 DNA: TGCAGTGCTAGAGAAAATGAGCAGTTCTTC.

This chain uses TRBV6-1 with TRBJ1-5, with D possibly TRBD1 on 5 matching bases. V lost 3 bases to trimming and J lost 7 bases, with 10 bases between them. This CDR3 spans 13 amino acids. Germline CDR1 is MNHNS and CDR2 is SASEGT. CDR3 region: CASSDRERQPQHF. DNA for the CDR3: TGTGCCAGCAGTGACAGGGAACGCCAGCCCCAGCATTTT.

The chain combines TRBV6-5 with TRBJ1-5; 7 nucleotides match TRBD1. CDR1 and CDR2 (germline): MNHEY, SVGAGI. The length of the CDR3 is 15 residues. J lost 4 bases, V lost 5 bases, and 8 bases had no gene match. In DNA, the CDR3 is TGTGCCAGCAGTCTTTCCTGGGACAGAAATCAGCCCCAGCATTTT. Its protein product is CASSLSWDRNQPQHF.

The rearrangement links TRBV7-9 to TRBJ1-4, with D perhaps TRBD1 (5 bases). This CDR3 comprises 14 residues. Trimming removed 5 bases at V and 8 bases at J, with 15 bases between. Germline CDR1 SEHNR, CDR2 FQNEAQ (reference sequence). The CDR3 nucleotides are TGTGCCAGCAGCCATATCCGCTGGGGGGAAAAACTGTTTTTT. It yields the protein CASSHIRWGEKLFF.

The rearrangement uses TRBV29-1 and TRBJ1-2; D uncertain. CDR3 size: 13 residues. CDR1 is SQVTM, CDR2 ANQGSEA, per germline. Trimming took 1 base from V and 8 from J, leaving 14 bases between them. The CDR3 DNA reads TGCAGCGTTGAAGCAGGCAGGAGCGGCGGCTACACCTTC. Translation: CSVEAGRSGGYTF.

The rearrangement joins TRBV6-5 to TRBJ1-6, with TRBD1 matching over 10 bases. There are 14 residues in the CDR3. The germline gives CDR1 MNHEY, CDR2 SVGAGI. V shed 6 bases and J 7 bases; nucleotides not matched to a gene: 3. The CDR3 nucleotides are TGTGCCAGCAGGGGACAGGGGATAAATTCACCCCTCCACTTT. Its protein is CASRGQGINSPLHF.

The chain uses TRBV5-8 and TRBJ1-6, with 7 positions matching TRBD1. This CDR3 region has 14 residues. Trimming removed 5 bases from V and 8 bases from J; junction bases left unmatched: 7. Germline loops: CDR1 SGHTS, CDR2 YDEGEE. The DNA of the CDR3 is TGTGCCAGCAGGCGGGACAGCTCACATTCACCCCTCCACTTT. Its translation: CASRRDSSHSPLHF.